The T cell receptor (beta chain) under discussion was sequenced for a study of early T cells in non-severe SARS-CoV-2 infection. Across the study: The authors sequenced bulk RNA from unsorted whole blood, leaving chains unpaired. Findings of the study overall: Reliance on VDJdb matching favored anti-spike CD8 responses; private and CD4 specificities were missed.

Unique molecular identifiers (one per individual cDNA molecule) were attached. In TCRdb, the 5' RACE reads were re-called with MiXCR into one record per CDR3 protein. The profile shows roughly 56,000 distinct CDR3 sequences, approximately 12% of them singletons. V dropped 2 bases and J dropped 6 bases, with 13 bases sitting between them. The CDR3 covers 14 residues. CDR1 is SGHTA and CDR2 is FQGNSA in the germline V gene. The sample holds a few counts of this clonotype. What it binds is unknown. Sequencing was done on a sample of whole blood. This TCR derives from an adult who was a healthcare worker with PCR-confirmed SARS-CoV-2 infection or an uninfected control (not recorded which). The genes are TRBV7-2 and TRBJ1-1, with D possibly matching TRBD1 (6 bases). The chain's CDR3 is CASSLSWGPPEAFF. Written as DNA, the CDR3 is TGTGCCAGCAGCTTATCGTGGGGGCCGCCTGAAGCTTTCTTT.